This TCR beta chain was identified during a study of blood T cell repertoires in COVID-19. Study-wide context: Nucleic acid was either cDNA or gDNA, and it came from T cells, B-cell-depleted T cells, or PBMCs.

Assay used: immunoSEQ multiplex PCR; TCRdb lists only in-frame clones, some missing. The sample contains fewer than 350,000 clones, more than 75% of which appear only once. Trimming cost V 10 bases and J 2 bases; bases outside gene matches: 6. The CDR3 sequence is 14 residues long. Germline CDR1 and CDR2: LNHDA and SQIVND (reference sequence). The chain combines TRBV19 with TRBJ1-5; 9 bases align to TRBD1. The TCR comes from a woman between 45 and 65 years old who had recovered from COVID-19. Source material: peripheral blood. This chain's CDR3 is CATRDRVGNQPQHF. The CDR3 nucleotides read TGTGCCACGAGGGACAGGGTAGGCAATCAGCCCCAGCATTTT.